A selection of T cell receptor beta chains follows, all from one sample in a study of metastatic and nonmetastatic thyroid tumors. TCRdb re-called the PCR reads via MiXCR. The profile shows under 25,000 clones, around 15% of them singletons. The sequenced material came from blood. The receptors were gathered from a female donor with papillary thyroid cancer or a benign thyroid nodule (not recorded which). Some clones in this sample may be carry-over from other donors' samples. Each CDR3 is given with its conserved first and last residue. A D gene is named only where the DNA matches it firmly. Size is omitted from some rows. Given values are once, few, many or a class for expanded clones.

cdr3_length j_call clone_size v_call d_call cdr3_aa cdr3_nt
12 TRBJ2-3 many TRBV20-1 - CSASPSTDTQYF TGCAGTGCTAGCCCTAGCACAGATACGCAGTATTTT
15 TRBJ2-1 - TRBV30 - CAWSDGTVPYNEQFF TGTGCCTGGAGTGACGGGACTGTGCCCTACAATGAGCAGTTCTTC
17 TRBJ2-3 many TRBV6-5 - CASRGQAERGGHDTQYF TGTGCCAGCAGGGGACAGGCGGAGCGGGGTGGTCACGATACGCAGTATTTT
15 TRBJ2-7 many TRBV7-9 TRBD1 CASSLGDSHNYEQYF TGTGCCAGCAGCTTAGGGGACAGCCACAACTACGAGCAGTACTTC
14 TRBJ2-1 many TRBV4-2 TRBD1 CASSKPGQDLPPFF TGTGCCAGCAGCAAACCGGGACAGGACCTCCCACCGTTCTTC
15 TRBJ2-1 many TRBV20-1 TRBD2 CSAKPGLAGYNEQFF TGCAGTGCGAAACCGGGACTAGCGGGTTACAATGAGCAGTTCTTC
19 TRBJ2-1 large TRBV7-9 TRBD2 CASSLGASGRAAGSHEQFF TGTGCCAGCAGCTTAGGCGCTAGCGGGAGGGCCGCAGGGAGCCATGAGCAGTTCTTC
12 TRBJ1-2 many TRBV9 - CASSVDSYGYTF TGTGCCAGCAGCGTGGACTCCTATGGCTACACCTTC
15 TRBJ2-2 many TRBV7-2 - CASRAGTQGLGELFF TGTGCCAGCAGGGCCGGGACACAAGGGTTAGGGGAGCTGTTTTTT
15 TRBJ1-5 - TRBV7-8 TRBD1 CASSPGTGPGQPQHF TGTGCCAGCAGCCCCGGGACAGGTCCTGGTCAGCCCCAGCATTTT
16 TRBJ2-1 many TRBV4-3 TRBD1 CASSQVPGQGAYEQFF TGCGCCAGCAGCCAAGTGCCCGGACAGGGGGCCTATGAGCAGTTCTTC
14 TRBJ2-7 once TRBV7-9 - CASSFRGFSYEQYF TGTGCCAGCAGTTTTAGGGGATTCTCCTACGAGCAGTACTTC
15 TRBJ2-5 few TRBV2 TRBD2 CASSGPRLAEETQYF TGTGCCAGCAGTGGCCCCCGACTAGCGGAAGAGACCCAGTACTTC
15 TRBJ2-5 many TRBV6-1 - CASSENAGSQETQYF TGTGCCAGCAGTGAAAATGCAGGGTCCCAAGAGACCCAGTACTTC
12 TRBJ2-1 many TRBV11-3 - CASSLLGSEQFF TGTGCCAGCAGCTTACTCGGTTCTGAGCAGTTCTTC
12 TRBJ1-5 many TRBV25-1 - CASSEGNQPQHF TGTGCCAGCAGTGAGGGCAATCAGCCCCAGCATTTT
14 TRBJ2-3 many TRBV28 - CASSQGLGTDTQYF TGTGCCAGCAGTCAAGGACTCGGCACAGATACGCAGTATTTT
16 TRBJ2-2 many TRBV6-2/TRBV6-3 - CASSYSARFPTGELFF TGTGCCAGCAGTTACTCCGCACGGTTTCCCACCGGGGAGCTGTTTTTT
16 TRBJ2-2 - TRBV24-1 - CATSDLGHGSTGELFF TGTGCCACCAGTGATTTGGGCCACGGGAGCACCGGGGAGCTGTTTTTT
17 TRBJ2-7 many TRBV6-5 TRBD2 CASSYSPPLAGVGEQYF TGTGCCAGCAGTTACTCTCCCCCCCTCGCGGGAGTTGGTGAGCAGTACTTC